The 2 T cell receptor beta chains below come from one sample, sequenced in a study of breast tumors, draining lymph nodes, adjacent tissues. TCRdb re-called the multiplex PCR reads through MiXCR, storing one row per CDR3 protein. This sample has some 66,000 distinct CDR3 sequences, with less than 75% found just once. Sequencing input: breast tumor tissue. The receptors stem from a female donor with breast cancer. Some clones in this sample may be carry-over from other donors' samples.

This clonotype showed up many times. The CDR3 reads CSARGLGGQETQYF. CDR3 DNA sequence: TGCAGTGCTAGAGGATTGGGGGGGCAAGAGACCCAGTACTTC. The chain employs TRBV20-1 and TRBJ2-5, with 7 nucleotides matching TRBD2. Trimming cost V 1 base and J 2 bases; bases outside gene matches: 4. The CDR3 is made up of 14 amino acids. Germline CDR1 DFQATT, CDR2 SNEGSKA (reference sequence).

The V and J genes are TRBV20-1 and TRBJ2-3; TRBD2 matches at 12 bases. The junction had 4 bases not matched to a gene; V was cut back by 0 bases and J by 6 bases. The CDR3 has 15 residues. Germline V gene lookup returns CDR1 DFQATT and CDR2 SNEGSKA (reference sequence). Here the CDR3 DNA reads TGCAGTGCTAGAGATGCTAGCGGGAGGGCGGATACGCAGTATTTT. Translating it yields CSARDASGRADTQYF.